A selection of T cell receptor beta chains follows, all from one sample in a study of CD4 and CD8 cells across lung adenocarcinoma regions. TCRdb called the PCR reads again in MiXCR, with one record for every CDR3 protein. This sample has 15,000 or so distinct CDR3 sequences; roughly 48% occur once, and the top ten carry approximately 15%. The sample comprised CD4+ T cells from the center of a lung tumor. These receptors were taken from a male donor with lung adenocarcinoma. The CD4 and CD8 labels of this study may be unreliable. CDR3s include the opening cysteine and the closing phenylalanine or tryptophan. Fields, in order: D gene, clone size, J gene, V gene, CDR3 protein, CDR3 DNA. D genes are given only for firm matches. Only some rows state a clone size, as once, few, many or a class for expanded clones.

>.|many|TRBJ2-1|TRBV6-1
CASTRDPRGDEQFF
TGTGCCAGTACCCGGGACCCGCGTGGCGATGAGCAGTTCTTC
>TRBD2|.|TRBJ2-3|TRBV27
CASSPGRLASAKNTQYF
TGTGCCAGCAGTCCTGGCCGACTAGCTTCTGCGAAAAACACGCAGTATTTT
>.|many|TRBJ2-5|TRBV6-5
CASSYKETQYF
TGTGCCAGCAGTTACAAAGAGACCCAGTACTTC
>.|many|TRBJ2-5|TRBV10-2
CASSTASSETQYF
TGCGCCAGCAGTACTGCTAGCTCAGAGACCCAGTACTTC
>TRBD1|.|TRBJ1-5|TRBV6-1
CASRETTGENQPQHF
TGTGCCAGCAGGGAAACAACAGGGGAAAATCAGCCCCAGCATTTT
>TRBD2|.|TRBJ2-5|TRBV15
CATSRDPRTSGPEPQYF
TGTGCCACCAGCAGAGATCCCAGGACTAGCGGTCCGGAGCCCCAGTACTTC
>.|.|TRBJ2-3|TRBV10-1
CASSEQGAGADTQYF
TGCGCCAGCAGTGAACAGGGAGCGGGCGCAGATACGCAGTATTTT
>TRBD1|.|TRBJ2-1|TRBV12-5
CASGTQTGGGNEQFF
TGTGCTAGTGGTACCCAGACAGGGGGAGGCAATGAGCAGTTCTTC
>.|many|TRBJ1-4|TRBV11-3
CASSQRTARTWATNEKLFF
TGTGCCAGCAGCCAGAGGACAGCCCGAACGTGGGCAACTAATGAAAAACTGTTTTTT
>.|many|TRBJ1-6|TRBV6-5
CASSFHNSHSYNSPLHF
TGTGCCAGCAGTTTTCATAACAGCCACTCCTATAATTCACCCCTCCACTTT
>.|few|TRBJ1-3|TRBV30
CACPLGGDVNTIYF
TGTGCCTGTCCTCTGGGAGGAGACGTAAACACCATATATTTT
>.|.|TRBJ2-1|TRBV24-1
CATSDEDYQNNEQFF
TGTGCCACCAGTGATGAGGACTACCAAAACAATGAGCAGTTCTTC
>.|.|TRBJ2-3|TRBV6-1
CASGLQAVSTGAQYF
TGTGCCAGCGGACTCCAGGCTGTAAGCACAGGTGCGCAGTATTTT
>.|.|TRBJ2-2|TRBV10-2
CASSESSITETQFF
TGCGCCAGCAGTGAGTCTTCCATTACCGAGACGCAGTTTTTT
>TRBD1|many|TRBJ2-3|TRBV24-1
CATSETGGVDTQYF
TGTGCCACCAGTGAGACAGGGGGCGTTGATACGCAGTATTTT
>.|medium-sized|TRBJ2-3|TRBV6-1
CASSPGRNTDTQYF
TGTGCCAGCAGCCCGGGGCGGAACACAGATACGCAGTATTTT
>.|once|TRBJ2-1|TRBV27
CASRAPGGAYNEQFF
TGTGCCAGCAGGGCCCCCGGGGGTGCGTACAATGAGCAGTTCTTC
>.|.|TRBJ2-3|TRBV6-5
CASSSENTGEQYF
TGTGCCAGCAGTTCAGAGAACACCGGGGAGCAGTATTTT
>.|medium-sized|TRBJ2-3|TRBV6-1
CASNEPPGARTDTQYF
TGTGCCAGCAACGAACCCCCGGGGGCTCGCACAGATACGCAGTATTTT
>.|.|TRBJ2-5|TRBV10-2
CASSESITNSGRTQYF
TGCGCCAGCAGTGAGTCTATCACTAACTCAGGGCGGACCCAGTACTTC
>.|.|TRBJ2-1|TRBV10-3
CAISETGFSNEQFF
TGTGCCATCAGTGAGACAGGGTTCTCCAATGAGCAGTTCTTC
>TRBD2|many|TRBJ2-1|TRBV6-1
CASGRTSGRAGHNEQFF
TGTGCCAGTGGGAGGACTAGCGGGAGGGCTGGTCACAATGAGCAGTTCTTC
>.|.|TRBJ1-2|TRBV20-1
CSASSAPSYGYTF
TGCAGTGCGTCCTCCGCGCCTTCCTATGGCTACACCTTC
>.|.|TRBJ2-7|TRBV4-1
CASSQDRSLRQYF
TGCGCCAGCAGCCAAGATAGATCACTACGACAGTACTTC
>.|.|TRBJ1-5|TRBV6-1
CASRDPLLEPQHF
TGTGCCAGCAGAGACCCCTTACTGGAGCCCCAGCATTTT
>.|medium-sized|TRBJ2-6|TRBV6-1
CASRTPSGANVLTF
TGTGCCAGCAGGACTCCCTCTGGGGCCAACGTCCTGACTTTC
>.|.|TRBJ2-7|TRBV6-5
CASSYGVGHGYEQYF
TGTGCCAGCAGTTACGGTGTGGGACACGGCTACGAGCAGTACTTC
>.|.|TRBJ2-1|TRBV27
CASSPSTAGDEQFF
TGTGCCAGCAGTCCGTCTACGGCCGGGGATGAGCAGTTCTTC
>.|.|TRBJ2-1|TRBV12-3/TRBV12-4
CASSWGGRGEQFF
TGTGCCAGCAGTTGGGGGGGGCGGGGCGAGCAGTTCTTC
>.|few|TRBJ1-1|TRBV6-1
CASSSQSTGGEAFF
TGTGCCAGCAGTAGCCAAAGTACGGGGGGGGAAGCTTTCTTT
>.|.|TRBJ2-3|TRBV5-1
CASTLGRTPSTDTQYF
TGCGCCAGCACCCTGGGGAGGACCCCTAGCACAGATACGCAGTATTTT
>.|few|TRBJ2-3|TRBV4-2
CASSQDRGSTDTQYF
TGTGCCAGCAGCCAAGATCGCGGGAGCACAGATACGCAGTATTTT
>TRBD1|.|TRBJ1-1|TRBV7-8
CASSLTGASFAEAFF
TGTGCCAGCAGCCTGACAGGGGCTAGTTTCGCTGAAGCTTTCTTT
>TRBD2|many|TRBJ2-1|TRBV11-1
CASSLFFHVASGRHEQFF
TGTGCCAGCAGCTTATTTTTCCATGTGGCTAGCGGGAGGCATGAGCAGTTCTTC
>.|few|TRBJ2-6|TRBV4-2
CASSQEFRSSGANVLTF
TGTGCCAGCAGCCAAGAGTTCAGGAGCTCTGGGGCCAACGTCCTGACTTTC
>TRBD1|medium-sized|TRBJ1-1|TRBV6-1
CASSFSGQPYTEAFF
TGTGCCAGCAGCTTTTCGGGACAGCCTTACACTGAAGCTTTCTTT
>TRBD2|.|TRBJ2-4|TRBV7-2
CASSFGTSVRGNIQYF
TGTGCCAGCAGCTTCGGGACTAGCGTTAGGGGAAACATTCAGTACTTC
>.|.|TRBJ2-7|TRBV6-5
CASSYGVYEQYF
TGTGCCAGCAGTTACGGGGTTTACGAGCAGTACTTC
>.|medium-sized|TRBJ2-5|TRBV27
CASSFASVGPTRGTQYF
TGTGCCAGCAGTTTCGCGTCAGTTGGCCCTACGAGAGGGACCCAGTACTTC
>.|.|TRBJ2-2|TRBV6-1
CARGLQSGITEAQFF
TGTGCCAGGGGACTCCAGTCCGGGATTACAGAGGCGCAGTTTTTT
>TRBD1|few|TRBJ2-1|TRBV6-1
CASSKTGGLSYNEQFF
TGTGCCAGCAGTAAAACAGGGGGTCTCTCCTACAATGAGCAGTTCTTC
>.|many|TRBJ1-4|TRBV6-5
CAVRSSGTNEKLFF
TGTGCCGTCCGATCGTCTGGAACTAATGAAAAACTGTTTTTT
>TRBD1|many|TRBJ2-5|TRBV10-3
CAIRTGDAETQYF
TGTGCCATCAGGACAGGGGACGCAGAGACCCAGTACTTC
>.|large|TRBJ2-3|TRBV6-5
CASSHREGHTDTQYF
TGTGCCAGCAGTCACAGGGAAGGGCACACAGATACGCAGTATTTT
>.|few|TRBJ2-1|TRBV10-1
CASSVSGADNEQFF
TGCGCCAGCAGTGTAAGCGGAGCGGACAATGAGCAGTTCTTC